The 8 T cell receptor beta chains listed next were all sequenced from one sample in a study of T-cell reconstitution after alpha-beta-depleted transplantation in children. The TCRbeta library incorporated unique molecular identifiers. TCRdb passed the PCR reads through MiXCR, listing each CDR3 protein once. The sample consists of some 450,000 distinct CDR3 sequences, around 46% of them appearing once. This specimen consisted of PBMCs, obtained before TCRalphabeta/CD19-depleted stem cell transplant. These receptors were obtained from a girl aged 2 to 9 with aplastic anemia, due to receive a stem cell transplant.

The chain joins TRBV20-1 to TRBJ2-5; D is unresolved. CDR3 length equals 13 residues. The V gene lost 6 bases and the J gene lost 2 bases, with 13 bases spanning the gap. CDR1 is DFQATT, CDR2 SNEGSKA, per germline (reference sequence). CDR3 residues: CSAPSYKQETQYF. CDR3 sequence (DNA): TGCAGTGCACCGAGTTATAAACAAGAGACCCAGTACTTC.

Only one count was recorded for this clonotype. One junction end does not reproduce the germline sequence, and a read error may be involved. V is TRBV15 and J is TRBJ2-7; 9 nucleotides agree with TRBD1. This CDR3 region has 16 residues. Germline V gene data show CDR1 as LNHNV and CDR2 as YYDKDF (reference sequence). The CDR3 DNA is TGTGCCAGCAGCAGAGAAGGGGGACAGGGTATCCACGAGCAGTACTTC. Its translation is CASSREGGQGIHEQYF.

The gene calls are TRBV5-1 and TRBJ1-1, with 7 bases aligning to TRBD1. The V gene's germline CDR1 is SGHRS and CDR2 YFSETQ. The CDR3 extends over 12 amino acids. With V trimmed by 4 bases and J by 11 bases, 8 bases remained unmatched. The CDR3 loop is CASSGTAGGAFF. The CDR3 DNA reads as TGCGCCAGCAGCGGGACAGCCGGCGGCGCTTTCTTT.

This chain links TRBV5-6 with TRBJ1-2, with D unclear. Trimming left V 0 bases short and J 7 bases short, with 13 bases between. Per germline, CDR1 SGHDT and CDR2 YYEEEE. The CDR3 contains 14 residues. Here the CDR3 reads CASSLAVRQPGYTF. CDR3 nucleotides: TGTGCCAGCAGCTTGGCTGTTCGGCAACCTGGCTACACCTTC.

This clonotype was observed a handful of times. The V gene is TRBV4-1, the J gene TRBJ2-7; D is possibly TRBD2 (6 bases). The V end was cut by 6 bases, the J end by 1 base, with 16 bases between. The length of the CDR3 is 15 residues. In germline, CDR1 is MGHRA, CDR2 YSYEKL. The CDR3 coding sequence is TGCGCCAGCAGAAAAGAAGGAGGGGCTTCCTACGAGCAGTACTTC. Protein: CASRKEGGASYEQYF.

The gene calls are TRBV6-1 and TRBJ2-6, with 8 bases fitting TRBD1. Per germline, CDR1 MNHNS and CDR2 SASEGT. After removal of 5 bases from V and 2 bases from J, the junction contained 5 bases not matched to a gene. This CDR3 is built from 16 residues. Written as DNA, the CDR3 is TGTGCCAGCAGTCGAAGGACAGGGACTGGGGCCAACGTCCTGACTTTC. Translated, it gives CASSRRTGTGANVLTF.

This clonotype has just a few counts. V is TRBV5-6 and J is TRBJ1-1; D is ambiguous. Deletions cut 3 bases from V and 0 bases from J, with 6 bases between. CDR1 and CDR2 (germline): SGHDT, YYEEEE. The CDR3 runs to 13 residues. This CDR3 reads CASSWTVNTEAFF. CDR3 nucleotides: TGTGCCAGCAGCTGGACGGTGAACACTGAAGCTTTCTTT. Full variable domain (outside the CDR3, taken from reference TRBV5-6 and TRBJ1-1): DAGVTQSPTHLIKTRGQQVTLRCSPKSGHDTVSWYQQALGQGPQFIFQYYEEEERQRGNFPDRFSGHQFPNYSSELNVNALLLGDSALYLCASSWTVNTEAFFGQGTRLTVV.

V and J are TRBV6-1 and TRBJ2-6; 7 nucleotides agree with TRBD1. Trimming took 1 base from V and 5 from J; bases not matched to a gene: 5. The CDR3 is 16 amino acids. The V gene's germline CDR1 is MNHNS and CDR2 SASEGT. The CDR3 is CASSEGTGSWANVLTF. CDR3 DNA sequence: TGTGCCAGCAGTGAAGGGACAGGTTCTTGGGCCAACGTCCTGACTTTC.